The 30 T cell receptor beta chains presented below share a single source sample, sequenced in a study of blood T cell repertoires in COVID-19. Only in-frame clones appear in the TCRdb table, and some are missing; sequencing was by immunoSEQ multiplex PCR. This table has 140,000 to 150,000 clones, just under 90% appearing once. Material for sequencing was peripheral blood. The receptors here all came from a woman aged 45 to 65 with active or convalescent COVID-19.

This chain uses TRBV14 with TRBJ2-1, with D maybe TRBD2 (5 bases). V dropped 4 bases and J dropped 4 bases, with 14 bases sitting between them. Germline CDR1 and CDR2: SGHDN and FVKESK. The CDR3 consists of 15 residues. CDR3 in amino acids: CASSPFEDFYNEQFF. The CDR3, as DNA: TGTGCCAGCAGCCCATTCGAGGACTTTTACAATGAGCAGTTCTTC. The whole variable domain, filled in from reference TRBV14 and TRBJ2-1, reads EAGVTQFPSHSVIEKGQTVTLRCDPISGHDNLYWYRRVMGKEIKFLLHFVKESKQDESGMPNNRFLAERTGGTYSTLKVQPAELEDSGVYFCASSPFEDFYNEQFFGPGTRLTVL.

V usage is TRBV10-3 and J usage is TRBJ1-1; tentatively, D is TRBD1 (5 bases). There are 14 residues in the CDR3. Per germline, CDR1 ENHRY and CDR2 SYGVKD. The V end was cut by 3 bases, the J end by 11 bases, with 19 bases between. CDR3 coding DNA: TGTGCCATCAGTGACAGCGATGTGGGGCTTGAGGCTTTCTTT. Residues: CAISDSDVGLEAFF.

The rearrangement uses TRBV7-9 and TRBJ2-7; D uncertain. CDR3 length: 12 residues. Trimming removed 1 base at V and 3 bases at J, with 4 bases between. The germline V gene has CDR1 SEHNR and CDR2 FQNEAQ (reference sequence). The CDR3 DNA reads TGTGCCAGCAGCTTAGAATACTACGAGCAGTACTTC. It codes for CASSLEYYEQYF.

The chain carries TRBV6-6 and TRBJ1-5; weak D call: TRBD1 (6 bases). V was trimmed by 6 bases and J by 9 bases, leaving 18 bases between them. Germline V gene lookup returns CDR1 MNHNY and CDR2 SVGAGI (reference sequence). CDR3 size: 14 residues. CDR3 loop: CASRGHRPDGPQHF. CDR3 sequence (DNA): TGTGCCAGCAGGGGACATAGGCCCGACGGGCCCCAGCATTTT.

The CDR3 DNA reads as TGTGCCAGCTCCCTGGGGCAAACAGTTCACAAGGAAAAACTGTTTTTT. It specifies CASSLGQTVHKEKLFF. This rearrangement joins TRBV18 to TRBJ1-4, with a possible D match to TRBD1 (5 bases). V lost 6 bases to trimming and J lost 8 bases, with 22 bases between them. There are 16 residues in the CDR3. Germline V lookup: CDR1 KGHSH, CDR2 LQKENI. Full variable domain (remainder filled in from reference TRBV18 and TRBJ1-4): NAGVMQNPRHLVRRRGQEARLRCSPMKGHSHVYWYRQLPEEGLKFMVYLQKENIIDESGMPKERFSAEFPKEGPSILRIQQVVRGDSAAYFCASSLGQTVHKEKLFFGSGTQLSVL.

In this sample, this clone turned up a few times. The CDR3 region has the DNA TGTGCCAGCAGTGACCGGGACACCTCTTACTTC. Encoded protein: CASSDRDTSYF. This chain connects TRBV6-1 to TRBJ2-7, with a possible D match to TRBD1 (6 bases). With 3 bases removed from V and 13 bases from J, the gap between germline ends came to 13 bases. This CDR3 has 11 amino acids. Germline CDR1 is MNHNS and CDR2 is SASEGT.

CDR3 coding DNA: TGTGCCAGCAGCATGTGGGGGGACAGGGTACCCTACGAGCAGTACTTC. Translation gives CASSMWGDRVPYEQYF. The genes are TRBV7-9 and TRBJ2-7; 9 nucleotides align to TRBD1. The V and J ends lost 5 bases and 2 bases, in that order; junction bases with no gene match: 10. The germline V gene encodes CDR1 SEHNR and CDR2 FQNEAQ (reference sequence). This CDR3 is 16 amino acids long. The whole variable domain, filled in from reference TRBV7-9 and TRBJ2-7, reads DTGVSQNPRHKITKRGQNVTFRCDPISEHNRLYWYRQTLGQGPEFLTYFQNEAQLEKSRLLSDRFSAERPKGSFSTLEIQRTEQGDSAMYLCASSMWGDRVPYEQYFGPGTRLTVT.

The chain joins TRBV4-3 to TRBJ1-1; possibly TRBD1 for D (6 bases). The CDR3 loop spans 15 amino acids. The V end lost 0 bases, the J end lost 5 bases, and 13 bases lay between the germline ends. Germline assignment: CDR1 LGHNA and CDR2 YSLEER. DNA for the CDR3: TGCGCCAGCAGCCAAGATGGGGGGGCAGGGACTGAAGCTTTCTTT. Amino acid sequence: CASSQDGGAGTEAFF.

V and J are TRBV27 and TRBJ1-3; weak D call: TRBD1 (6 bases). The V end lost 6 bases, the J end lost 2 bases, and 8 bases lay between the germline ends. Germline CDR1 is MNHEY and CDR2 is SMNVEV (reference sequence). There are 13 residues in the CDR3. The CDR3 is CASSPGAGNTIYF. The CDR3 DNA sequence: TGTGCCAGCAGCCCAGGGGCTGGAAACACCATATATTTT.

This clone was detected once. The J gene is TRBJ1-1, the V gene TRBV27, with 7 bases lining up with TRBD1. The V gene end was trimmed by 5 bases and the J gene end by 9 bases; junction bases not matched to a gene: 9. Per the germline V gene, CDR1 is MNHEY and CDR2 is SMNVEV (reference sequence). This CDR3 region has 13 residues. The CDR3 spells CASSGTDKQKAFF. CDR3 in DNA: TGTGCCAGCAGTGGGACAGATAAACAGAAAGCTTTCTTT.

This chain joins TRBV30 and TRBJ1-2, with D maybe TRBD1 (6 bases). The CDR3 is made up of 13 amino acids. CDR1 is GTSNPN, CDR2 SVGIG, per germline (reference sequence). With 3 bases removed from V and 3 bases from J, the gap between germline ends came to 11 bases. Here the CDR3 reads CAWRRGTDYGYTF. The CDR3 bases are TGTGCCTGGAGAAGGGGGACCGACTATGGCTACACCTTC.

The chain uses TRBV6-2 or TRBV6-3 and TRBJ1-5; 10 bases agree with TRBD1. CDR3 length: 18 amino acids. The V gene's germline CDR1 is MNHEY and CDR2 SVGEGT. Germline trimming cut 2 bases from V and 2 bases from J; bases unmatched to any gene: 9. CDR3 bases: TGTGCCAGCAGTTACCTTCTTGACAGGGGGCTAGGCAATCAGCCCCAGCATTTT. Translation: CASSYLLDRGLGNQPQHF.

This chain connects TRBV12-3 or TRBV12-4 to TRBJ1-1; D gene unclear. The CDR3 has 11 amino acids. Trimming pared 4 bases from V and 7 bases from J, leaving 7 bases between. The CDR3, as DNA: TGTGCCAGCAGTTCGGAGGTTGAAGCTTTCTTT. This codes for CASSSEVEAFF.

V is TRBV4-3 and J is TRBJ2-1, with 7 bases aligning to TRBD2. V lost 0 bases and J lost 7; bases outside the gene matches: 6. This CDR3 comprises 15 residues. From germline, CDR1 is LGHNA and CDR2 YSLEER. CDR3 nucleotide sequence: TGCGCCAGCAGCCAAGATCGACTAGCCGCTAATGAGCAGTTCTTC. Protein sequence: CASSQDRLAANEQFF.

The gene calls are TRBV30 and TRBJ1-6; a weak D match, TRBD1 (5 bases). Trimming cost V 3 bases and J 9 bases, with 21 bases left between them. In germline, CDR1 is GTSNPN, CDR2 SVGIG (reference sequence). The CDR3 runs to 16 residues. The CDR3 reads CAWRMGLGGFTSPLHF. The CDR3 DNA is TGTGCCTGGAGGATGGGCTTGGGGGGGTTTACTTCACCCCTCCACTTT.

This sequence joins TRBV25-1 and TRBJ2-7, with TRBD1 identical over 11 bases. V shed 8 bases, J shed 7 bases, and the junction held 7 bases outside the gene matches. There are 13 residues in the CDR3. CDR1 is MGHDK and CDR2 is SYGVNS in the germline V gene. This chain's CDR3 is CASVGQGVGEQYF. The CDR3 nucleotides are TGTGCCAGCGTGGGACAGGGGGTAGGGGAGCAGTACTTC.

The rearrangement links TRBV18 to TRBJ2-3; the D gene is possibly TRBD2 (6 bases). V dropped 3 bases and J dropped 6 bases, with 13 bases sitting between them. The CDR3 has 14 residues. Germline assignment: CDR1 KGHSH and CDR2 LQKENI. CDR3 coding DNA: TGTGCCAGCTCACCCCGGGACTCGGCGGATACGCAGTATTTT. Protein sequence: CASSPRDSADTQYF.

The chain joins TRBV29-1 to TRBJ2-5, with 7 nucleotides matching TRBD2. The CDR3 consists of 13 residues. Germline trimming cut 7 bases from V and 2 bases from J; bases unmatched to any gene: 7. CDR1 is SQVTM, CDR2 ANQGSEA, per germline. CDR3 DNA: TGCAGCGCGAGCGGGAACAGTCAAGAGACCCAGTACTTC. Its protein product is CSASGNSQETQYF.

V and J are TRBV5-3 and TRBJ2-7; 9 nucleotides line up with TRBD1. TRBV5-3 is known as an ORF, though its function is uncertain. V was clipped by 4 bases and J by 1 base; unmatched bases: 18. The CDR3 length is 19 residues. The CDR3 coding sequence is TGTGCCAGAAGCCACGGGACAGGGAGTATCGGGAGAATATCCTACGAGCAGTACTTC. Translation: CARSHGTGSIGRISYEQYF.

The CDR3 DNA follows: TGTGCCAGCAGTTTAGGCCAGGGTTATGCCTACGAGCAGTACTTC. Protein: CASSLGQGYAYEQYF. The chain links TRBV28 to TRBJ2-7; possible D gene TRBD1, 5 bases. Germline CDR1 and CDR2: MDHEN and SYDVKM. Trimming shortened V by 2 bases and J by 2 bases, and 13 bases separated the two germline ends. The CDR3 is 15 amino acids.

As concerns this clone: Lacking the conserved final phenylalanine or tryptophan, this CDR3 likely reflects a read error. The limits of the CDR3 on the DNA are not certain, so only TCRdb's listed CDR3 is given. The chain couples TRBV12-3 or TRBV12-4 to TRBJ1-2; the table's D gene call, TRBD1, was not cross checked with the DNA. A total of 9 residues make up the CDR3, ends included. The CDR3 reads CASTAGTGI.

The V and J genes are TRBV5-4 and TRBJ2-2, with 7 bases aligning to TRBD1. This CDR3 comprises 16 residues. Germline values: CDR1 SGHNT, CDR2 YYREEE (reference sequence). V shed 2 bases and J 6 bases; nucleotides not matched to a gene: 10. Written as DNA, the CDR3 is TGTGCCAGCAGCTTACAGGGGACCGCGTGGGCCGGGGAGCTGTTTTTT. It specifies CASSLQGTAWAGELFF. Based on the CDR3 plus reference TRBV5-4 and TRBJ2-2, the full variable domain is ETGVTQSPTHLIKTRGQQVTLRCSSQSGHNTVSWYQQALGQGPQFIFQYYREEENGRGNFPPRFSGLQFPNYSSELNVNALELDDSALYLCASSLQGTAWAGELFFGEGSRLTVL.

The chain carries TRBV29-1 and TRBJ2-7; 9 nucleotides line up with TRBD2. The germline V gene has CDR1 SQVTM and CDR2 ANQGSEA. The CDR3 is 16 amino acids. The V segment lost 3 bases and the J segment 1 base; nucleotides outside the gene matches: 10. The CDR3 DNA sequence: TGCAGCGTTGAGACCCTAGCGGGACCCTTTTCCTACGAGCAGTACTTC. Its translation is CSVETLAGPFSYEQYF.

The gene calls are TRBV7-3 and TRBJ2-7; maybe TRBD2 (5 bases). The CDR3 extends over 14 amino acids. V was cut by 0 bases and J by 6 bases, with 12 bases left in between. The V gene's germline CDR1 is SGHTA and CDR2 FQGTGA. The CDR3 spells CASSLTGGSAEQYF. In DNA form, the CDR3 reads TGTGCCAGCAGCTTAACCGGCGGGTCTGCCGAGCAGTACTTC.

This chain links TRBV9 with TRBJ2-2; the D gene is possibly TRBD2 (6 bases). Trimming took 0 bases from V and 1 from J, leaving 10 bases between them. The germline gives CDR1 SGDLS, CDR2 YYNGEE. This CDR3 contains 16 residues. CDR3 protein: CASSVGLALNTGELFF. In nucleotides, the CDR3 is TGTGCCAGCAGCGTAGGGCTAGCGCTGAACACCGGGGAGCTGTTTTTT.

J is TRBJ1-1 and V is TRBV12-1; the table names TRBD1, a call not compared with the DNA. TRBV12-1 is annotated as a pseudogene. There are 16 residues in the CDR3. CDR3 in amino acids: CASSLEGGEGNTEAFF. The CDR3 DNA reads TGTGCCAGCAGCTTGGAAGGGGGCGAAGGGAACACTGAAGCTTTCTTT.

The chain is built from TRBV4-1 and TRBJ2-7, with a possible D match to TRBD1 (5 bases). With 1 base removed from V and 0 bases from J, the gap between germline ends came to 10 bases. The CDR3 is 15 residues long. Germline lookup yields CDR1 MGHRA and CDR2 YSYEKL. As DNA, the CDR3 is TGCGCCAGCAGCCAAGTTGGACATAGCTCCTACGAGCAGTACTTC. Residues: CASSQVGHSSYEQYF.

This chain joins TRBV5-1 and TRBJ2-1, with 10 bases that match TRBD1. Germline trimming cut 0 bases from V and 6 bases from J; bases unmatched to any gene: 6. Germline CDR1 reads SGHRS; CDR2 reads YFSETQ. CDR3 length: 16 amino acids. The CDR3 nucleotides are TGCGCCAGCAGCTTGGTTCCGGGACAGGGGTCCAATGAGCAGTTCTTC. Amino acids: CASSLVPGQGSNEQFF.

In nucleotides, the CDR3 is TGTGCCAGTAGTCGGACTAGGGTGGGCGAGACCCAGTACTTC. Protein product: CASSRTRVGETQYF. This sequence joins TRBV19 and TRBJ2-5, with 7 bases aligning to TRBD2. The V segment lost 5 bases and the J segment 5 bases; nucleotides outside the gene matches: 8. This CDR3 contains 14 residues. Germline CDR1 is LNHDA and CDR2 is SQIVND (reference sequence).

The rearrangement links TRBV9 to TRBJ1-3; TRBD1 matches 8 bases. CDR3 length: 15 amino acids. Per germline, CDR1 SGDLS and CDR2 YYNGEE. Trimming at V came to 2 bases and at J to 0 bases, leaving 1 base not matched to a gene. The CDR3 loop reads CASSVTGVSGNTIYF. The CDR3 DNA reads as TGTGCCAGCAGCGTGACAGGGGTCTCTGGAAACACCATATATTTT. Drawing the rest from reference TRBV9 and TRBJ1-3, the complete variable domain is DSGVTQTPKHLITATGQRVTLRCSPRSGDLSVYWYQQSLDQGLQFLIQYYNGEERAKGNILERFSAQQFPDLHSELNLSSLELGDSALYFCASSVTGVSGNTIYFGEGSWLTVV.